The rows below give T cell receptor beta chains drawn from one sample of a study of cytomegalovirus exposure and HLA in healthy donors. Clones were sequenced by immunoSEQ multiplex PCR, and TCRdb holds only the in-frame ones, with some missing. The table includes 100,000 or so clones, under 80% detected once. Source material: PBMCs. The receptors were gathered from a man younger than 40 in good health and CMV-seropositive. Both conserved end residues are part of each CDR3. Each record gives: clone size, V gene, J gene, D gene, CDR3 protein, CDR3 DNA. The D gene is left open where the match is weak. Size is stated for part of the rows, as once, few or many counts, or as a class when the clone is expanded.

-,TRBV5-1,TRBJ2-3,TRBD2,CASSPGTSGELTDTQYF,TGCGCCAGCAGCCCCGGGACTAGCGGGGAACTCACAGATACGCAGTATTTT
-,TRBV5-1,TRBJ2-3,-,CASSFGGGGTDTQYF,TGCGCCAGCAGCTTCGGCGGGGGCGGCACAGATACGCAGTATTTT
-,TRBV28,TRBJ2-3,-,CASTMGPGVADTQYF,TGTGCCAGCACCATGGGGCCAGGGGTCGCAGATACGCAGTATTTT
once,TRBV2,TRBJ2-3,TRBD2,CASSDPGTSGGNRDTQYF,TGTGCCAGCAGTGACCCCGGGACTAGCGGGGGCAATCGAGATACGCAGTATTTT
-,TRBV6-1,TRBJ2-5,-,CASNRLGSQETQYF,TGTGCCAGCAATAGGCTGGGCAGTCAAGAGACCCAGTACTTC
-,TRBV19,TRBJ1-3,-,CASTRDSRSGNTIYF,TGTGCCAGTACGCGGGACTCCCGCTCTGGAAACACCATATATTTT
-,TRBV28,TRBJ1-2,TRBD1,CASYRGSDYGYTF,TGTGCCAGCTACAGGGGGTCGGACTATGGCTACACCTTC
-,TRBV5-4,TRBJ1-6,TRBD1,CASSPGQGGNSPLHF,TGTGCCAGCAGCCCGGGACAGGGAGGGAATTCACCCCTCCACTTT
-,TRBV6-5,TRBJ1-2,TRBD1,CASRLTGGYYGYTF,TGTGCCAGCAGGCTGACAGGGGGGTACTATGGCTACACCTTC
-,TRBV5-1,TRBJ2-7,TRBD1,CASSWAQGAYEQYF,TGCGCCAGCAGCTGGGCACAGGGGGCTTACGAGCAGTACTTC
-,TRBV7-3,TRBJ2-1,-,CASSFGRAYNEQFF,TGTGCCAGCAGCTTCGGCAGGGCGTACAATGAGCAGTTCTTC
-,TRBV29-1,TRBJ1-2,TRBD1,CSVDADRTNYGYTF,TGCAGCGTTGACGCGGACAGGACAAACTATGGCTACACCTTC
-,TRBV11-1,TRBJ2-3,-,CASSMNSGGTDTQYF,TGTGCCAGCAGCATGAATAGCGGCGGGACAGATACGCAGTATTTT
-,TRBV19,TRBJ2-3,-,CASSIVWTEAGTDTQYF,TGTGCCAGTAGTATAGTCTGGACAGAGGCGGGCACAGATACGCAGTATTTT
-,TRBV7-9,TRBJ1-1,TRBD1,CASSLDRGLARDTEAFF,TGTGCCAGCAGCTTGGACAGGGGGCTGGCTAGGGACACTGAAGCTTTCTTT
-,TRBV5-1,TRBJ1-2,TRBD1,CASSLPGGYYGYTF,TGCGCCAGCAGCTTGCCAGGGGGGTACTATGGCTACACCTTC
-,TRBV27,TRBJ1-1,-,CASRDDLAGEAFF,TGTGCCAGCAGAGACGACCTGGCAGGTGAAGCTTTCTTT
-,TRBV7-2,TRBJ2-7,-,CASSRRQTYEQYF,TGTGCCAGCAGCCGGAGACAGACCTACGAGCAGTACTTC
-,TRBV27,TRBJ2-5,TRBD1,CASSLRQGGETQYF,TGTGCCAGCAGTTTACGACAGGGGGGAGAGACCCAGTACTTC
-,TRBV7-3,TRBJ2-1,TRBD2,CASSLKGEGVAGQQFF,TGTGCCAGCAGCTTAAAGGGGGAGGGGGTAGCGGGGCAACAGTTCTTC
-,TRBV11-3,TRBJ2-1,TRBD2,CASSLETSGGTEQFF,TGTGCCAGCAGCTTAGAGACTAGCGGGGGAACAGAGCAGTTCTTC
-,TRBV6-6,TRBJ2-3,-,CASSPRGTSTDTQYF,TGTGCCAGCAGTCCCCGGGGGACTAGCACAGATACGCAGTATTTT
-,TRBV4-1,TRBJ2-5,TRBD2,CASSQDVAGGLLETQYF,TGCGCCAGCAGCCAAGATGTGGCGGGGGGGCTTCTTGAGACCCAGTACTTC
few,TRBV7-3,TRBJ2-5,TRBD2,CASSSGLAGQETQYF,TGTGCCAGCAGCTCGGGACTAGCGGGTCAAGAGACCCAGTACTTC